What follows are 22 T cell receptor beta chains derived from one specimen sequenced in a study of CXCR3-negative and CXCR3-positive naive CD8 T cells (dated by TCRdb to the late 2010s). Sequencing was performed on a NextSeq 550. The Human TCR Profiling Kit (MiLaboratory) was used to prepare UMI-labeled 5' RACE TRB cDNA libraries. TCRdb reprocessed the reads and provides one entry for every CDR3 protein sequence; no DNA is given. The table kept for this sample lists some 140,000 distinct CDR3 sequences. In total, the top ten clones hold about 0.44% of the sample. Overall study outcomes, separate from this receptor: Compared with CXCR3-negative naive cells, CXCR3-positive naive cells had TRB CDR3s with higher hydrophobicity (lower Kidera factor 4), lower energy, and higher strength and volume indices.

Their antigens are not known. Sequenced input: naive CXCR3+ CD8+ T cells from blood. The cell subset or site label, as the study defines it: CD45RO-CCR7+CD27+CD95- naive CD8+ T cells expressing CXCR3 (TNR3+). Receptors originate from a human donor in good health. Some clones in this sample may be carry-over from other donors' samples.

The genes are TRBV2 and TRBJ2-7; the TCRdb D gene call, TRBD1, has no DNA to confirm it. CDR1 is SNHLY and CDR2 is FYNNEI in the germline V gene. The CDR3 contains 14 residues. CDR3 in amino acids: CASSEGRGFSEQYF.

The chain joins TRBV27 to TRBJ1-5. The CDR3 is 15 residues long. Looked up from germline, CDR1 is MNHEY and CDR2 is SMNVEV (reference sequence). The CDR3 loop reads CASSFQLDSNQPQHF.

CDR3 residues: CASSFTTGLNYGYTF. The chain uses TRBV7-9 and TRBJ1-2; TCRdb's D gene call, TRBD1, goes unchecked for lack of DNA. The CDR3 length is 15 residues. Germline CDR1 is SEHNR and CDR2 is FQNEAQ (reference sequence).

The J gene is TRBJ2-5, the V gene TRBV28; TCRdb indicates TRBD1, and absent DNA this call remains unverified. CDR3 length equals 16 residues. Germline loops: CDR1 MDHEN, CDR2 SYDVKM. The CDR3 protein is CASSLRTGWGQETQYF. Full variable domain (remainder filled in from reference TRBV28 and TRBJ2-5): DVKVTQSSRYLVKRTGEKVFLECVQDMDHENMFWYRQDPGLGLRLIYFSYDVKMKEKGDIPEGYSVSREKKERFSLILESASTNQTSMYLCASSLRTGWGQETQYFGPGTRLLVL.

The gene calls are TRBV7-9 and TRBJ2-7; without DNA, the TCRdb call of TRBD1 cannot be checked. There are 14 residues in the CDR3. CDR1 and CDR2 (germline): SEHNR, FQNEAQ (reference sequence). This CDR3 reads CASSTRDSTYEQYF. The full variable domain, completed using reference TRBV7-9 and TRBJ2-7, is DTGVSQNPRHKITKRGQNVTFRCDPISEHNRLYWYRQTLGQGPEFLTYFQNEAQLEKSRLLSDRFSAERPKGSFSTLEIQRTEQGDSAMYLCASSTRDSTYEQYFGPGTRLTVT.

The chain employs TRBV28 and TRBJ2-5. Germline V gene sequence: CDR1 MDHEN, CDR2 SYDVKM. The CDR3 is 13 amino acids. The CDR3 sequence: CASSLDWEGTQYF.

The chain couples TRBV7-9 to TRBJ1-1; TCRdb's D call, TRBD1, is unchecked because there is no DNA. CDR1 and CDR2 (germline): SEHNR, FQNEAQ (reference sequence). The CDR3 has 14 residues. The chain's CDR3 is CASSRGDENTEAFF.

The chain joins TRBV6-2 or TRBV6-3 to TRBJ2-5; TCRdb selects TRBD1, and the lack of DNA leaves this call unchecked. Germline loops: CDR1 MNHEY, CDR2 SVGEGT. The CDR3 spans 14 residues. The CDR3 spells CASSYIPGLETQYF.

The chain links TRBV28 to TRBJ2-1; TCRdb calls TRBD1, which cannot be checked without DNA. Germline loops: CDR1 MDHEN, CDR2 SYDVKM. The CDR3 contains 15 residues. The CDR3 spells CASSLAGEGYNEQFF.

The chain uses TRBV7-6 and TRBJ2-7; as DNA is missing, the TRBD2 call by TCRdb cannot be tested. Germline CDR1 is SGHVS and CDR2 is FNYEAQ. CDR3 length: 15 amino acids. The chain's CDR3 is CASSLGGFTSDEQYF. Full variable domain (outside the CDR3, taken from reference TRBV7-6 and TRBJ2-7): GAGVSQSPRYKVTKRGQDVALRCDPISGHVSLYWYRQALGQGPEFLTYFNYEAQQDKSGLPNDRFSAERPEGSISTLTIQRTEQRDSAMYRCASSLGGFTSDEQYFGPGTRLTVT.

The J gene is TRBJ2-7, the V gene TRBV19; the TCRdb D gene call, TRBD2, has no DNA to confirm it. This CDR3 spans 16 amino acids. Germline V gene sequence: CDR1 LNHDA, CDR2 SQIVND (reference sequence). The CDR3: CASSMTSGGIPYEQYF.

CDR3: CASEKPGSSYEQYF. The genes are TRBV28 and TRBJ2-7. This CDR3 comprises 14 residues. In germline, CDR1 is MDHEN, CDR2 SYDVKM. The full variable domain, rest sourced from reference TRBV28 and TRBJ2-7, is DVKVTQSSRYLVKRTGEKVFLECVQDMDHENMFWYRQDPGLGLRLIYFSYDVKMKEKGDIPEGYSVSREKKERFSLILESASTNQTSMYLCASEKPGSSYEQYFGPGTRLTVT.

V and J are TRBV5-1 and TRBJ2-7; the TCRdb call, TRBD2, lacks DNA for checking. Germline lookup yields CDR1 SGHRS and CDR2 YFSETQ. This CDR3 has 14 amino acids. CDR3 region: CASSLGDLAYEQYF.

V and J are TRBV20-1 and TRBJ1-5. The CDR3 length is 15 residues. In germline, CDR1 is DFQATT, CDR2 SNEGSKA (reference sequence). CDR3 residues: CSAFGEANSNQPQHF.

V usage is TRBV19 and J usage is TRBJ2-5. The germline CDR1 and CDR2 sequences are LNHDA and SQIVND (reference sequence). The CDR3 sequence is 12 residues long. CDR3 region: CASSTGQETQYF.

The V gene is TRBV28, the J gene TRBJ2-5; the D call from TCRdb, TRBD2, cannot be confirmed without DNA. The CDR3 is 14 amino acids. Per the germline V gene, CDR1 is MDHEN and CDR2 is SYDVKM. CDR3 sequence reads: CASSSLLAVETQYF.

The chain employs TRBV3-1 and TRBJ2-1; TCRdb lists TRBD1, though no DNA is available to test this call. The CDR3 runs to 17 residues. The germline CDR1 and CDR2 sequences are LGHDT and YNNKEL (reference sequence). CDR3 in amino acids: CASSQDLVGGLYNEQFF.

The chain carries TRBV6-5 and TRBJ2-1; TCRdb picks TRBD1, but there is no DNA to check that call. The CDR3 loop spans 15 amino acids. CDR1 is MNHEY, CDR2 SVGAGI, per germline. Here the CDR3 reads CASSYYGGRGNEQFF.

J is TRBJ2-7 and V is TRBV28; without DNA, the TCRdb call of TRBD2 cannot be checked. The CDR3 loop spans 17 amino acids. CDR1 and CDR2 from the germline V gene are MDHEN and SYDVKM. The CDR3 protein is CASSLPGLAGASYEQYF.

The rearrangement joins TRBV4-3 to TRBJ2-1. This CDR3 contains 13 residues. Germline CDR1 and CDR2: LGHNA and YSLEER. This chain's CDR3 is CASSQDPPKEQFF.

The rearrangement links TRBV29-1 to TRBJ1-3. The CDR3 covers 14 residues. CDR1 and CDR2 (germline): SQVTM, ANQGSEA. Here the CDR3 reads CSVVFRDSGNTIYF. Complete variable domain (other parts from reference TRBV29-1 and TRBJ1-3): SAVISQKPSRDICQRGTSLTIQCQVDSQVTMMFWYRQQPGQSLTLIATANQGSEATYESGFVIDKFPISRPNLTFSTLTVSNMSPEDSSIYLCSVVFRDSGNTIYFGEGSWLTVV.

The V and J genes are TRBV23-1 and TRBJ2-2; TCRdb proposes TRBD1, but this gene call is untestable without DNA. TRBV23-1 is given ORF status, its function remaining uncertain. The CDR3 runs to 15 residues. The CDR3 here is CASSRPGVVTGELFF.